The source of this T cell receptor (beta chain) is a study of control samples from healthy donors and cancer patients. Measured with immunoSEQ multiplex PCR; TCRdb has only the in-frame clones, and not every one. The sample records some 150,000 clones, over 85% being singletons. This CDR3 spans 15 amino acids. J was trimmed by 0 bases and V by 6 bases; bases with no gene match: 4. Germline CDR1 and CDR2: SGHTA and FQGNSA. The specimen sequenced was blood. The clonotype comes from a woman aged 60 to 75 in good health. The V and J genes are TRBV7-2 and TRBJ1-5; TRBD1 aligns across 8 bases. The CDR3 loop is CASSLQGGSNQPQHF. CDR3 sequence (DNA): TGTGCCAGCAGTTTACAGGGGGGTAGCAATCAGCCCCAGCATTTT.